This T cell receptor (beta chain) was documented in a study of T cells in Graves' hyperthyroidism and ophthalmopathy. Study details: Once the initial diagnosis was made, peripheral blood was obtained before any treatment.

The V gene's germline CDR1 is MGHRA and CDR2 YSYEKL. The CDR3 contains 15 residues. V was pared by 1 base and J by 6 bases, with 16 bases between. Reasons for excluding patients were uncontrolled infection, other autoimmune disease, pregnancy or lactation. 10 ml of fresh peripheral blood supplied the PBMCs. In its sample, this clonotype was seen many times. The antigen remains unidentified. RNA transcripts provided the source from which TCR beta CDR3 regions were amplified. The study used the HTBI primer set for a first-round RT-PCR of the TCR CDR3. TCRdb used MiXCR to reprocess the multiplex PCR reads, holding one entry per CDR3 protein. The data contain 450,000 to 650,000 distinct CDR3 sequences, 11% to 15% of them seen just once; the ten biggest clones take up 6.5% to 9%. General study findings and limits: A model of 13 V-J features distinguished ophthalmopathy from stable hyperthyroidism.

J is TRBJ2-7 and V is TRBV4-1; D remains unclear. Specimen: blood. The origin of this receptor is a woman younger than 30 with Graves' ophthalmopathy. The CDR3 loop is CASSQVHHKPTEQYF. CDR3 nucleotides: TGCGCCAGCAGCCAAGTACACCACAAACCTACCGAGCAGTACTTC.